This T cell receptor (beta chain) was captured in a study of metastatic and nonmetastatic thyroid tumors. Study context: Comparison of repertoires was carried out across blood and tumor or nodule tissue from malignant and benign thyroid patients.

Per the original methods: Researchers built a distant-metastasis classifier for papillary thyroid cancer that drew on CDR3 differences across clinicopathological groups. TCRdb reassembled clones from the PCR reads with MiXCR. The V and J calls here are based on TCRdb, not the publication. The table lists approximately 30,000 clones, 16% of them singletons. Note on this clone: Its target is not known.

No treatment had been given to any patient before thyroid surgery. Findings of the study overall: For both blood and tumor, malignant thyroid tumors reportedly showed significantly higher TCR beta diversity than benign nodules did.

The sample taken for sequencing was blood. The source of this sequence is a female donor with papillary thyroid cancer or a benign thyroid nodule (not recorded which). Some clones in this sample may be carry-over from other donors' samples.

CDR3 bases: TGTGCCAGCAGTTCCCGGGAGGTTCAGGGCAATCAGCCCCAGCATTTT. Translation: CASSSREVQGNQPQHF. V usage is TRBV6-5 and J usage is TRBJ1-5; D is unclear. In germline, CDR1 is MNHEY, CDR2 SVGAGI. Trimming left V 4 bases short and J 2 bases short, with 15 bases between. The CDR3 contains 16 residues.